The 5 T cell receptor beta chains below come from one sample, sequenced in a study of T-cell memory formation after mild COVID-19. Each CDR3 protein is one row after TCRdb ran MiXCR on the 5' RACE reads. The sample shows approximately 100,000 distinct CDR3 sequences, 8.5% to 14% of them seen only once. What was sequenced was PBMCs or a T cell subset sorted from them (not recorded which). These receptors all come from a man aged 18 to 30 who had mild COVID-19 (a few samples of this study predate the infection). Cell type and time point are not known.

The chain recombines TRBV5-1 with TRBJ2-7, with D unresolved. The ends were cut back, 6 bases at V and 0 bases at J, with 10 bases in the middle. Per germline, CDR1 SGHRS and CDR2 YFSETQ. The CDR3 has 13 amino acids. The CDR3 DNA sequence: TGCGCCAGCACCCTGGGCTACTCCTACGAGCAGTACTTC. Residues: CASTLGYSYEQYF. The whole variable domain, filled in from reference TRBV5-1 and TRBJ2-7, reads KAGVTQTPRYLIKTRGQQVTLSCSPISGHRSVSWYQQTPGQGLQFLFEYFSETQRNKGNFPGRFSGRQFSNSRSEMNVSTLELGDSALYLCASTLGYSYEQYFGPGTRLTVT.

The sample holds a few counts of this clonotype. The chain joins TRBV27 to TRBJ1-1; D is ambiguous. The germline CDR1 and CDR2 sequences are MNHEY and SMNVEV (reference sequence). Trimming took 3 bases from V and 2 from J, leaving 10 bases between them. This CDR3 contains 14 residues. The CDR3 is CASSLSLGNTEAFF. The CDR3 nucleotides are TGTGCCAGCAGTTTGAGCTTGGGAAACACTGAAGCTTTCTTT.

The chain joins TRBV7-2 to TRBJ2-5; the match to TRBD2 covers 10 bases. Looked up from germline, CDR1 is SGHTA and CDR2 is FQGNSA. Trimming removed 5 bases from V and 4 bases from J; junction bases left unmatched: 7. The CDR3 has 15 amino acids. The CDR3 loop reads CASSPLAGGRETQYF. CDR3 sequence (DNA): TGTGCCAGCAGCCCCTTAGCGGGGGGTAGAGAGACCCAGTACTTC.

This chain joins TRBV7-9 and TRBJ2-6; TRBD1 matches at 7 bases. The CDR3 is 15 amino acids. CDR1 and CDR2 from the germline V gene are SEHNR and FQNEAQ (reference sequence). Germline trimming cut 4 bases from V and 4 bases from J; bases unmatched to any gene: 4. The CDR3 sequence: CASSSTGLGANVLTF. In nucleotides, the CDR3 is TGTGCCAGCAGCTCGACAGGGCTAGGGGCCAACGTCCTGACTTTC. Filled out from reference TRBV7-9 and TRBJ2-6, the complete variable domain reads DTGVSQNPRHKITKRGQNVTFRCDPISEHNRLYWYRQTLGQGPEFLTYFQNEAQLEKSRLLSDRFSAERPKGSFSTLEIQRTEQGDSAMYLCASSSTGLGANVLTFGAGSRLTVL.

This clonotype was found a few times. The J gene is TRBJ2-2, the V gene TRBV6-5; no definite D call. V was shortened by 6 bases and J by 0 bases, with 14 bases between the two germline ends. The CDR3 extends over 16 amino acids. Germline assignment: CDR1 MNHEY and CDR2 SVGAGI. In DNA form, the CDR3 reads TGTGCCAGCAGGACCCGGGTCCCCCCGAACACCGGGGAGCTGTTTTTT. Its protein product is CASRTRVPPNTGELFF.